This passage covers 20 T cell receptor beta chains from one sample sequenced in a study of T-cell reconstitution after alpha-beta-depleted transplantation in children. For TCRbeta, the library was prepared with unique molecular identifiers. Via MiXCR, TCRdb re-called the PCR reads, giving one row per CDR3 protein. This sample has 780,000 or so distinct CDR3 sequences, with around 15% found just once. The specimen was PBMCs, mostly from graft donor cells, collected 360 days after TCRalphabeta/CD19-depleted stem cell transplant. Every receptor here comes from a male patient between 5 and 17 years old who had a stem cell transplant for acute lymphoblastic leukemia, so the T cells may come from the graft donor.

A word on this clonotype: A much larger clone differs by one base, so this may be a read error. The chain links TRBV2 to TRBJ2-7; D perhaps matches TRBD1 (6 bases). Germline assignment: CDR1 SNHLY and CDR2 FYNNEI. The CDR3 totals 14 residues. As DNA, the CDR3 is TGTGCCTGCAGTTTAGGGGACAAAAGATACGAGCAGTACTTC. Its translation: CACSLGDKRYEQYF.

The chain recombines TRBV7-2 with TRBJ2-1, with D possibly matching TRBD2 (7 bases). Germline loops: CDR1 SGHTA, CDR2 FQGNSA. The ends were cut back, 1 base at V and 0 bases at J, with 13 bases in the middle. This CDR3 contains 17 residues. This CDR3 reads CASSLVWGGPSYNEQFF. CDR3 sequence (DNA): TGTGCCAGCAGCTTAGTGTGGGGGGGCCCCTCCTACAATGAGCAGTTCTTC.

This chain uses TRBV5-1 with TRBJ1-2, with no clear D. CDR1 and CDR2 from the germline V gene are SGHRS and YFSETQ. V dropped 0 bases and J dropped 3 bases, with 6 bases sitting between them. This CDR3 is 13 amino acids long. CDR3 amino acids: CASSLVLDYGYTF. The CDR3 DNA follows: TGCGCCAGCAGCTTGGTTCTCGACTATGGCTACACCTTC.

This chain links TRBV5-1 with TRBJ2-1; 8 nucleotides align to TRBD2. The trim removed 3 bases at V and 4 bases at J, leaving 9 bases unmatched. This CDR3 is built from 16 residues. Germline V gene sequence: CDR1 SGHRS, CDR2 YFSETQ. CDR3 DNA sequence: TGCGCCAGCAGCTCGGATGTAGCGGGATCATACAATGAGCAGTTCTTC. Translating it yields CASSSDVAGSYNEQFF.

The chain is built from TRBV5-1 and TRBJ1-1; 8 nucleotides line up with TRBD1. Germline assignment: CDR1 SGHRS and CDR2 YFSETQ. CDR3 length: 15 residues. The V segment lost 3 bases and the J segment 1 base; nucleotides outside the gene matches: 5. CDR3 nucleotide sequence: TGCGCCAGCAGCTGGGGACAGGCTACGAACACTGAAGCTTTCTTT. Amino acids: CASSWGQATNTEAFF.

This clonotype was seen many times. The V call is TRBV12-3 or TRBV12-4, the J call TRBJ2-1; no clear D. The CDR3 contains 12 residues. V gave up 7 bases and J gave up 7 bases, with 11 bases separating them. Here the CDR3 DNA reads TGTGCCAGCAAGCGCCCGGGTAATGAGCAGTTCTTC. This sequence encodes CASKRPGNEQFF.

At least ten counts were recorded for this clonotype. The V gene is TRBV7-9, the J gene TRBJ2-1; D may be TRBD2 (6 bases). This CDR3 is built from 16 residues. Germline V gives CDR1 SEHNR, CDR2 FQNEAQ (reference sequence). Trimming removed 5 bases at V and 6 bases at J, with 20 bases between. CDR3 in amino acids: CASSPPLPAGLNEQFF. For the CDR3, the DNA is TGTGCCAGCAGCCCACCCTTACCAGCGGGTCTCAATGAGCAGTTCTTC.

The chain joins TRBV29-1 to TRBJ2-1; 8 positions agree with TRBD2. The CDR3 runs to 15 residues. Germline assignment: CDR1 SQVTM and CDR2 ANQGSEA. The ends lost 3 bases at V and 8 bases at J; junction bases unmatched: 12. DNA for the CDR3: TGCAGCGTTGAGGGCCGGGAGGGCAGTAGGTATGAGCAGTTCTTC. This codes for CSVEGREGSRYEQFF.

This clonotype came up many times. The chain employs TRBV3-1 and TRBJ2-7, with a possible D match to TRBD2 (6 bases). This CDR3 contains 15 residues. In germline, CDR1 is LGHDT, CDR2 YNNKEL (reference sequence). V was clipped by 1 base and J by 2 bases, with 12 bases between them. The CDR3 nucleotides are TGTGCCAGCAGCCAAGTTTCGCGGGATCCCTACGAGCAGTACTTC. Translating it yields CASSQVSRDPYEQYF.

This clonotype was seen a few times. The chain recombines TRBV9 with TRBJ1-3; D is unclear. The V gene lost 4 bases and the J gene lost 8 bases, with 13 bases spanning the gap. This CDR3 contains 13 residues. The germline CDR1 and CDR2 sequences are SGDLS and YYNGEE. The CDR3 reads CASSPVPAYTIYF. CDR3 in DNA: TGTGCCAGCAGCCCGGTCCCGGCTTACACCATATATTTT.

The rearrangement joins TRBV7-7 to TRBJ2-2; the D gene is possibly TRBD1 (6 bases). Trimming pared 2 bases from V and 4 bases from J, leaving 11 bases between. The CDR3 totals 15 residues. Germline V lookup: CDR1 SSHAT, CDR2 FNYEAQ (reference sequence). The CDR3 protein is CASSLTTGSTGELFF. DNA for the CDR3: TGTGCCAGCAGCTTAACAACAGGGTCCACCGGGGAGCTGTTTTTT.

This clonotype was counted many times. CDR3 in DNA: TGCAGTGCCTCCTTCGGGATGAGGAGCGGGAGGAGCGGCTATCAGCAGTTCTTC. The encoded protein is CSASFGMRSGRSGYQQFF. The rearrangement links TRBV20-1 to TRBJ2-1, with 9 bases lining up with TRBD2. Per the germline V gene, CDR1 is DFQATT and CDR2 is SNEGSKA (reference sequence). Trimming removed 6 bases from V and 11 bases from J; junction bases left unmatched: 26. CDR3 length: 18 residues.

This clonotype was seen repeatedly, ten times or more. The genes are TRBV29-1 and TRBJ2-1; no definite D call. The CDR3 extends over 12 amino acids. V shed 2 bases and J shed 3 bases, with 5 bases lying between them. Germline values: CDR1 SQVTM, CDR2 ANQGSEA. In DNA, the CDR3 is TGCAGCGTTGAAACGGTCTACAATGAGCAGTTCTTC. Translated: CSVETVYNEQFF.

The chain is built from TRBV5-1 and TRBJ2-5, with 8 bases that match TRBD2. The germline CDR1 and CDR2 sequences are SGHRS and YFSETQ. The CDR3 length is 16 residues. The V gene end was trimmed by 1 base and the J gene end by 6 bases; junction bases not matched to a gene: 11. This CDR3 is CASSLTTGGPEKTQYF. CDR3 DNA sequence: TGCGCCAGCAGCTTGACGACGGGAGGGCCGGAGAAGACCCAGTACTTC.

The CDR3: CASRSGRKYNEQFF. The CDR3 bases are TGCGCCAGCAGGAGCGGGAGAAAGTACAATGAGCAGTTCTTC. V usage is TRBV10-2 and J usage is TRBJ2-1; 8 bases are shared with TRBD2. CDR1 is WSHSY and CDR2 is SAAADI in the germline V gene. The CDR3 is 14 amino acids. The J segment lost 4 bases and the V segment lost 6 bases, leaving 5 bases of the junction unmatched.

This clonotype was observed a few times. This chain links TRBV5-1 with TRBJ1-1; 9 positions agree with TRBD1. The ends lost 4 bases at V and 2 bases at J; junction bases unmatched: 9. CDR1 and CDR2 from the germline V gene are SGHRS and YFSETQ. This CDR3 is built from 16 residues. The CDR3 loop is CASSTTGGGGNTEAFF. In DNA form, the CDR3 reads TGCGCCAGCAGCACCACAGGGGGCGGTGGTAACACTGAAGCTTTCTTT.

This rearrangement joins TRBV29-1 to TRBJ2-7; D not certain. Trimming left V 4 bases short and J 2 bases short, with 9 bases between. The V gene's germline CDR1 is SQVTM and CDR2 ANQGSEA. The CDR3 totals 12 residues. CDR3 DNA: TGCAGCGTTGTGGCGGAAGCCTACGAGCAGTACTTC. Amino acids: CSVVAEAYEQYF.

This clonotype was recorded a few times. The V and J genes are TRBV9 and TRBJ2-7; a possible D gene is TRBD1 (6 bases). The CDR3 contains 15 residues. Trimming removed 3 bases from V and 5 bases from J, with 18 bases in between. The V gene's germline CDR1 is SGDLS and CDR2 YYNGEE. The CDR3 DNA is TGTGCCAGCAGCGCCGACCCAACAGGGCACCACGAGCAGTACTTC. The encoded protein is CASSADPTGHHEQYF.

As regards this clonotype: Germline and junction disagree at one end, which may indicate a read error. The gene calls are TRBV25-1 and TRBJ1-6, with a tentative D call TRBD1 (5 bases). Germline loops: CDR1 MGHDK, CDR2 SYGVNS. The CDR3 has 12 amino acids. Here the CDR3 reads CASSGSGTTLDF. The CDR3, as DNA: TGTGCCAGCAGTGGGTCCGGGACCACGCTGGACTTT.

This clonotype was detected a few times. The chain employs TRBV11-2 and TRBJ2-1, with D perhaps matching TRBD2 (5 bases). The CDR3 covers 14 residues. In germline, CDR1 is SGHAT, CDR2 FQNNGV. V was trimmed by 5 bases and J by 4 bases, leaving 12 bases between them. The CDR3 loop reads CASSRGRAYNEQFF. The CDR3 DNA sequence: TGTGCCAGCAGCCGAGGGAGAGCTTACAATGAGCAGTTCTTC.